This TCR beta chain was profiled in a study of cytomegalovirus exposure and HLA in healthy donors. Study overall: Of a few hundred genotyped donors, about 81% clustered with self-reported Caucasian donors.

In the case of this clone: Antigen: not known.

Findings of the study overall: Usually a TCR sequence was rare, but some public TCRs were found in many donors.

This CDR3 spans 15 amino acids. Looked up from germline, CDR1 is MGHRA and CDR2 is YSYEKL. The V and J ends lost 3 bases and 6 bases, in that order; junction bases with no gene match: 5. PCR used 60 Vbeta primers and 13 Jbeta primers. Profiling relied on immunoSEQ multiplex PCR, and the TCRdb table lists in-frame clones only, not all of them. The ten top clones account for roughly 1.3%, within a sample of around 150,000 clones. Sequences were obtained from PBMCs. The rearrangement joins TRBV4-1 to TRBJ2-2, with 9 bases that match TRBD1. The receptor was isolated from a woman aged 60-75 years in good health and CMV-seronegative. The CDR3 sequence is CASSQEGQGPGELFF. The CDR3 bases are TGCGCCAGCAGCCAGGAAGGACAGGGGCCCGGGGAGCTGTTTTTT.